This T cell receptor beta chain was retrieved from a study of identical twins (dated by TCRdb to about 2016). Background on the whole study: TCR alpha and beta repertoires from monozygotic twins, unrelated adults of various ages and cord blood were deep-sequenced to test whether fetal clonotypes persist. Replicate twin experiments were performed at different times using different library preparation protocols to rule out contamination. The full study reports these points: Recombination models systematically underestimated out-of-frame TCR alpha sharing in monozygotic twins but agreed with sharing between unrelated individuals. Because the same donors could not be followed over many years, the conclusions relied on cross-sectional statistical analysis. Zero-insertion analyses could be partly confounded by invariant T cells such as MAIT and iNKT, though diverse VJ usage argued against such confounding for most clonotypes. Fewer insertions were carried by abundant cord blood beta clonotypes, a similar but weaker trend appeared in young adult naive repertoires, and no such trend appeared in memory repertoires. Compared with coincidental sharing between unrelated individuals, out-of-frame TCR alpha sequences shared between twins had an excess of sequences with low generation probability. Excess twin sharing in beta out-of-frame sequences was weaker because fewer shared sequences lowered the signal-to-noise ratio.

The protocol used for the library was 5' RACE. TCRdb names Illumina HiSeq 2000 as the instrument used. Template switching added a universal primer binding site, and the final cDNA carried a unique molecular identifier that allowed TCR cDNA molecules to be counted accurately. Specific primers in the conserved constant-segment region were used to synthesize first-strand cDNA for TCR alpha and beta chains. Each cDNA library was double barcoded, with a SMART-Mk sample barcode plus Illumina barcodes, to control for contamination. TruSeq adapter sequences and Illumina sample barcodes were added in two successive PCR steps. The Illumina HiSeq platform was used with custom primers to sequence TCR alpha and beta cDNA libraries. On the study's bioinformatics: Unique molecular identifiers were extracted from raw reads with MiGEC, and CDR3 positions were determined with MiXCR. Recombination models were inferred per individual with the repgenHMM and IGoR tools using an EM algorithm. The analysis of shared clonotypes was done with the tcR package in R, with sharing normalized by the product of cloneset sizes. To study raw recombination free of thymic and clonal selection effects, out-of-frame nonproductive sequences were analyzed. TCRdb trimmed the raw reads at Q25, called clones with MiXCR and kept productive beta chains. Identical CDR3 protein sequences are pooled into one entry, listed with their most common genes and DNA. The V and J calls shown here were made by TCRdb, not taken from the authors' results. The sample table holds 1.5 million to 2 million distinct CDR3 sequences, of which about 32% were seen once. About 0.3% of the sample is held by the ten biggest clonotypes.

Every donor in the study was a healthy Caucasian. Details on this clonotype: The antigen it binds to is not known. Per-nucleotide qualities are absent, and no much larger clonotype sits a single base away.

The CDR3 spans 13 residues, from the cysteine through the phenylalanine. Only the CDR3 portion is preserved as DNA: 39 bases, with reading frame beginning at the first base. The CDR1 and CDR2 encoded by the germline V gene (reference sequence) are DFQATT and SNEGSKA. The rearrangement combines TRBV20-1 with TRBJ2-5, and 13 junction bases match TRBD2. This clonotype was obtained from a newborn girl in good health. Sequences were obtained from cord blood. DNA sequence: TGCAACCCGACTAGCGGGGGGCGAGAGACCCAGTACTTC. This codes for CNPTSGGRETQYF.